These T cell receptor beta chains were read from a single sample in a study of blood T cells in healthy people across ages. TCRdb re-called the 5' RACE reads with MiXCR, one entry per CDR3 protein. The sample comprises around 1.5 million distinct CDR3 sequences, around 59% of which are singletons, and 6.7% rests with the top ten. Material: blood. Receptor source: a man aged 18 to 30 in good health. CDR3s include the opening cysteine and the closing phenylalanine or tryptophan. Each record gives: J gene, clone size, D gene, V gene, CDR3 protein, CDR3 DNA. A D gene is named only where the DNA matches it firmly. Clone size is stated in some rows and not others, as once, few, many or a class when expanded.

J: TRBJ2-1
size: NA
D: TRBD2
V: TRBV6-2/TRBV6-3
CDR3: CASSSGASGGYNEQFF
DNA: TGTGCCAGCAGTTCAGGGGCTAGCGGGGGTTACAATGAGCAGTTCTTC

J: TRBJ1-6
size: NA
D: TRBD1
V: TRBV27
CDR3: CASSRTTGGSYNSPLHF
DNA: TGTGCCAGCTCACGGACGACAGGGGGCTCTTATAATTCACCCCTCCACTTT

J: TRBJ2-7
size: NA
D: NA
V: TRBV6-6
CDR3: CASRSGPAYEQYF
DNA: TGTGCCAGCAGGAGCGGACCGGCCTACGAGCAGTACTTC

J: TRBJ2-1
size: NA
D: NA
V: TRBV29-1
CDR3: CSAGLPDPSSYNEQFF
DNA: TGCAGCGCCGGACTACCCGATCCGAGCTCCTACAATGAGCAGTTCTTC

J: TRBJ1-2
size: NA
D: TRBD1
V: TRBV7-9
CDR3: CASGSNRDRGGYTF
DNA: TGTGCCAGCGGCTCAAACCGGGACAGGGGTGGCTACACCTTC

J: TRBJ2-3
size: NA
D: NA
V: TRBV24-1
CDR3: CATSDYEVDTQYF
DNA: TGTGCCACCAGTGATTACGAGGTAGATACGCAGTATTTT

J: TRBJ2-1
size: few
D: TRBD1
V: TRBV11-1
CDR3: CASSTGTGVGNEQFF
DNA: TGTGCCAGCAGCACCGGGACAGGGGTAGGCAATGAGCAGTTCTTC

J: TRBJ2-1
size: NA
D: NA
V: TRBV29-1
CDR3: CSGDFHNEQFF
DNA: TGCAGCGGTGACTTCCACAATGAGCAGTTCTTC

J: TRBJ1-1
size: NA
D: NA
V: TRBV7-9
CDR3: CASSLNQIEAFF
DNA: TGTGCCAGCAGCTTGAACCAAATCGAGGCTTTCTTT

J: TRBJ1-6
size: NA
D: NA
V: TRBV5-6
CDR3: CASSWSPGYNSPLHF
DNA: TGTGCCAGCTCCTGGAGTCCGGGGTATAATTCACCCCTCCACTTT

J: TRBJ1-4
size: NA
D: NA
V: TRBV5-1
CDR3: CASTDRLNEKLFF
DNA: TGTGCCAGCACGGACAGACTTAATGAAAAACTGTTTTTT

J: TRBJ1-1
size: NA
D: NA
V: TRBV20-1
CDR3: CSASQGFTEAFF
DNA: TGCAGCGCCAGTCAGGGTTTTACTGAAGCTTTCTTT

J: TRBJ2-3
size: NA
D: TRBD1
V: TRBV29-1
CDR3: CSVEPGQKDVGTDTQYF
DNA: TGCAGCGTTGAACCGGGACAGAAAGATGTGGGCACAGATACGCAGTATTTT

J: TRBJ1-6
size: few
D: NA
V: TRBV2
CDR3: CASSELAQNNSPLHF
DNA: TGTGCCAGCAGTGAATTGGCACAGAATAATTCACCCCTCCACTTT

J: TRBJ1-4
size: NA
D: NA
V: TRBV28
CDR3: CATRLDEKLFF
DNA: TGTGCTACCCGGCTGGATGAAAAACTGTTTTTT

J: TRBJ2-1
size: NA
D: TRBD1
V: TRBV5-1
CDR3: CASSLDRGLVSWNEQFF
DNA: TGCGCCAGCAGCTTAGACAGGGGGCTGGTGTCTTGGAATGAGCAGTTCTTC

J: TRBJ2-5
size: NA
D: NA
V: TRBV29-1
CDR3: CSAPKDGTKETQYF
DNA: TGCAGCGCACCTAAGGACGGGACAAAAGAGACCCAGTACTTC

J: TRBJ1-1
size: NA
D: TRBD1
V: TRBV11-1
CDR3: CASSQGTGIVNTDAFF
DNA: TGTGCCAGCAGCCAGGGGACAGGGATTGTGAACACTGACGCTTTCTTT

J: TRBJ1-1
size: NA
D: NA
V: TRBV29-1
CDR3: CSGNREQHTEAFF
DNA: TGCAGCGGAAACCGGGAACAGCACACTGAAGCTTTCTTT

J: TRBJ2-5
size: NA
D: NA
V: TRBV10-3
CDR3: CAITRGVGSQETQYF
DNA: TGTGCCATCACTAGGGGAGTGGGTTCGCAAGAGACCCAGTACTTC

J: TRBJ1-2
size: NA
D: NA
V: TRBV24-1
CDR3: CATSDMDMVYGYTF
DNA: TGTGCCACCAGTGACATGGACATGGTCTATGGCTACACCTTC

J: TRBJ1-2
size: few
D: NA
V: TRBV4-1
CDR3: CASSPQRGVYGYTF
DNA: TGCGCCAGCAGCCCCCAGCGGGGGGTCTATGGCTACACCTTC

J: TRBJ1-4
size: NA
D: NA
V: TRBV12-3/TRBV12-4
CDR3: CASTRRGSNEKLFF
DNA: TGTGCCAGCACACGCCGAGGGTCTAATGAAAAACTGTTTTTT

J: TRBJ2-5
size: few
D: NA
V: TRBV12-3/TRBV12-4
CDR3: CASSFSGKETQYF
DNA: TGTGCCAGCAGTTTTTCGGGAAAAGAGACCCAGTACTTC

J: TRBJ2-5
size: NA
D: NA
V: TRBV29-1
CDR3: CSVLSGGGSGETQYF
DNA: TGCAGCGTATTATCGGGTGGGGGATCGGGAGAGACCCAGTACTTC

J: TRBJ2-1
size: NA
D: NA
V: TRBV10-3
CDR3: CAISETSLRQNEQFF
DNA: TGTGCCATCAGTGAGACTAGCTTACGCCAGAATGAGCAGTTCTTC

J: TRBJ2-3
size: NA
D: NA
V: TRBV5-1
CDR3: CASSSTVGSRSTDTQYF
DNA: TGCGCCAGCAGCTCGACAGTCGGCTCGCGGAGCACAGATACGCAGTATTTT

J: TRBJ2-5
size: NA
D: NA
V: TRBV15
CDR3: CATSRDVGLGETQYF
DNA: TGTGCCACCAGCAGAGATGTGGGCTTAGGAGAGACCCAGTACTTC

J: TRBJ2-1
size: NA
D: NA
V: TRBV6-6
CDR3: CASSYSEPINEQFF
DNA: TGTGCCAGCAGTTACTCGGAACCAATCAATGAGCAGTTCTTC

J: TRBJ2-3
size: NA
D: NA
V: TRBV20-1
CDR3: CSARDRVRMIAATDTQYF
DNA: TGCAGTGCTAGAGACAGGGTCAGGATGATAGCGGCCACAGATACGCAGTATTTT

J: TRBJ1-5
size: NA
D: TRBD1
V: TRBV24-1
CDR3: CATSALEGDRAHRTLFNQPQHF
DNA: TGTGCCACCAGTGCCCTTGAGGGAGACAGGGCTCACCGGACCCTTTTCAATCAGCCCCAGCATTTT

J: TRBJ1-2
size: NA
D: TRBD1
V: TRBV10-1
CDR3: CASSEGSRGRVGYGYTF
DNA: TGCGCCAGCAGTGAAGGTTCCAGGGGGAGAGTAGGATATGGCTACACCTTC

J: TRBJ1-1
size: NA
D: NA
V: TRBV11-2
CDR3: CASSPPGRPQNTEAFF
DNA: TGTGCCAGCAGCCCCCCGGGCAGACCTCAGAACACTGAAGCTTTCTTT

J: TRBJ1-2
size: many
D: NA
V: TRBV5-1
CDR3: CASSLDTGTAKRGGYTF
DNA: TGCGCCAGCAGCTTGGATACCGGGACCGCTAAGAGAGGAGGCTACACCTTC

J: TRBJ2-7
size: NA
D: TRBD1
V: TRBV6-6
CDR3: CASRIRQGAYEQYF
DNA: TGTGCCAGCAGAATAAGACAGGGGGCCTACGAGCAGTACTTC

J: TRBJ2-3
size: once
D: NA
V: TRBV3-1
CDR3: CASGGTGSTDTQYF
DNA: TGTGCCAGCGGGGGAACCGGAAGCACAGATACGCAGTATTTT

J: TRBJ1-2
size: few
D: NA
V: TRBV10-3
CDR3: CATSETDPSSYTF
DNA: TGTGCCACATCGGAGACAGACCCCTCCAGCTACACCTTC

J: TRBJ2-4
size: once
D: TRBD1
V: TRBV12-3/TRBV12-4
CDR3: CASNVRSGEQGAYRTKNIQYF
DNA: TGTGCAAGCAACGTAAGAAGTGGGGAACAGGGGGCCTATCGGACCAAAAACATTCAGTACTTC

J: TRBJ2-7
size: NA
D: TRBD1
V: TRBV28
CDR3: CASRTGQGPGRAYEQYF
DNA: TGTGCCAGCAGGACGGGACAGGGGCCTGGACGGGCCTACGAGCAGTACTTC

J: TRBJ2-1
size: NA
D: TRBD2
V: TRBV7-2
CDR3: CASRLGLAGGNEQFF
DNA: TGTGCCAGCCGATTAGGACTAGCGGGAGGAAATGAGCAGTTCTTC

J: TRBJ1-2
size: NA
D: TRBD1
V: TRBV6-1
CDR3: CASSPGTGVRGYTF
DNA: TGTGCCAGCAGTCCCGGGACAGGGGTGCGTGGCTACACCTTC

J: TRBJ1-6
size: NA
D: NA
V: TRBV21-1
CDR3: CASSKWGNSPLHF
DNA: TGTGCCAGCAGCAAGTGGGGGAATTCACCCCTCCACTTT

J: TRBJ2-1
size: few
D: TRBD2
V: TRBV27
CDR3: CASSFSPSGFEQFF
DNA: TGTGCCAGCAGTTTTAGTCCTAGCGGCTTTGAGCAGTTCTTC

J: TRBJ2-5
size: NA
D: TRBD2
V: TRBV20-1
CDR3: CSAHLPRTSGTEETQYF
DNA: TGCAGTGCTCACCTACCCCGGACTAGCGGGACGGAAGAGACCCAGTACTTC

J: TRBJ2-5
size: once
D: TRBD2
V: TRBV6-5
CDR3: CASSTGLGGVGQYF
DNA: TGTGCCAGCAGTACGGGACTAGGAGGTGTTGGGCAGTACTTC

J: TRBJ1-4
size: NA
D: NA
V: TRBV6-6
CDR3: CASGIGLLTEKLFF
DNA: TGTGCCAGCGGGATTGGCCTTTTGACTGAAAAACTGTTTTTT

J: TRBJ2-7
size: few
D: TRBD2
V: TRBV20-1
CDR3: CSATKRGSNLIHEQYF
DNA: TGCAGTGCGACTAAGCGGGGGAGTAACCTAATCCACGAGCAGTACTTC

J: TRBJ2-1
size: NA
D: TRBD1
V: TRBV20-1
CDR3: CSATRDRVIVQGEQFF
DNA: TGCAGTGCAACCCGGGACAGGGTAATCGTACAGGGTGAGCAGTTCTTC

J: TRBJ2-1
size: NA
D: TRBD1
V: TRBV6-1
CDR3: CASSEEGQGALDEQFF
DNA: TGTGCCAGCAGTGAAGAGGGACAGGGGGCATTGGATGAGCAGTTCTTC